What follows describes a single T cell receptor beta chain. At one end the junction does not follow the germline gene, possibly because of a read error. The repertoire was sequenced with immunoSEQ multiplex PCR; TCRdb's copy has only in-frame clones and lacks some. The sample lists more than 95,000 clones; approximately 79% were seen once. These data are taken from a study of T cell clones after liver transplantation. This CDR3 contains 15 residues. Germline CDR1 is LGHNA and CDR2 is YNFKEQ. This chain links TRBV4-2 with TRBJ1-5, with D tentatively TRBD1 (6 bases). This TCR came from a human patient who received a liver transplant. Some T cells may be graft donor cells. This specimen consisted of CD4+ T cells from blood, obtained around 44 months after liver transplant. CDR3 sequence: CAGSQGEQGDQPQHF. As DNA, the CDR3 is TGTGCCGGCAGCCAAGGTGAACAGGGAGATCAGCCCCAGCATTTT.